This TCR beta chain appears in the sequencing data of a study of human T cells and chemical hapten exposure. Looked up from germline, CDR1 is MNHEY and CDR2 is SVGEGT. The CDR3 covers 12 residues. The V gene lost 2 bases and the J gene lost 11 bases, with 9 bases spanning the gap. TCRdb re-analysed the RACE reads in MiXCR, keeping a single row per CDR3 protein. Among fewer than 65,000 distinct CDR3 sequences, 9.4% were seen once, and the ten largest hold around 15%. Regarding time point: pre-sensitization, week 0. Noted treatment: therapeutic diphenylcyclopropenone sensitization with weekly scalp DPC. This clonotype was observed a few times.

The gene calls are TRBV6-2 or TRBV6-3 and TRBJ1-4; a possible D gene is TRBD1 (5 bases). The sequenced sample was whole blood, obtained in connection with sensitization to the hapten diphenylcyclopropenone (DPC). The receptor's source is a middle-aged woman with alopecia areata. Some clones in this sample may be carry-over from other donors' samples. CDR3 residues: CASSYGGRKLFF. DNA of the CDR3: TGTGCCAGCAGTTACGGGGGAAGGAAACTGTTTTTT.